A single sample is the source of the 15 T cell receptor beta chains below, sequenced in a study of beta chain bispecific antibodies for T cell cancers. Expansion lasted approximately 3 days, with either anti-CD3 antibody OKT3 or CD3/CD28 beads. Notes on the study in general: The leukemia cells, rather than normal T cells, gave most of the targeted TRBV signal. Anti-TRBV12 exposure, compared with anti-CD19, reduced the TRBV12-3 proportion of TRBV signal by around 99%.

TCRdb reanalysed the 5' RACE reads using MiXCR and keeps one entry per CDR3 protein. The sample carries about 20,000 distinct CDR3 sequences, 2% to 2.5% recorded once. These receptors have no identified antigens. Material: healthy donor T cells cultured with leukemia cells, obtained from a culture containing a bispecific antibody targeting TCR Vbeta12. All receptors come from a human donor in good health. Some clones in this sample may be carry-over from other donors' samples.

In this sample, this clonotype turned up many times. This chain links TRBV27 with TRBJ2-1; no clear D. Germline CDR1 and CDR2: MNHEY and SMNVEV (reference sequence). The CDR3 has 14 residues. V was cut by 9 bases and J by 8 bases, with 20 bases left in between. CDR3 in amino acids: CASRPRVGGDEQFF. In nucleotides, the CDR3 is TGTGCCAGTAGACCACGGGTAGGTGGCGATGAGCAGTTCTTC.

This clonotype was seen many times. V and J are TRBV20-1 and TRBJ1-4; perhaps TRBD1 as D (6 bases). V was shortened by 5 bases and J by 5 bases, with 18 bases between the two germline ends. Germline V lookup: CDR1 DFQATT, CDR2 SNEGSKA (reference sequence). The CDR3 covers 15 residues. In nucleotides, the CDR3 is TGCAGTGCTGTCTTACCGGGGACAAGAAATGAAAAACTGTTTTTT. Residues: CSAVLPGTRNEKLFF.

This clonotype was recorded many times. One end of the junction varies from germline; a read error may be responsible. The rearrangement joins TRBV20-1 to TRBJ2-1; TRBD2 aligns across 12 bases. CDR3 size: 13 residues. Looked up from germline, CDR1 is DFQATT and CDR2 is SNEGSKA (reference sequence). CDR3 sequence (DNA): TGCAGTGCTGATACTAGCGGGGGGAGGAATGAGCAGTTC. It yields the protein CSADTSGGRNEQF.

This clonotype was found many times. This sequence joins TRBV28 and TRBJ1-1; 8 bases are a match to TRBD1. This CDR3 is built from 12 residues. Germline-derived CDR1 and CDR2 are MDHEN and SYDVKM. The J segment lost 6 bases and the V segment lost 10 bases, leaving 7 bases of the junction unmatched. The CDR3 loop is CATRPTGAEAFF. The CDR3 nucleotides read TGTGCCACCCGCCCGACAGGGGCTGAAGCTTTCTTT.

This clonotype occurred many times. The rearrangement links TRBV29-1 to TRBJ2-4; TRBD2 matches 7 bases. In germline, CDR1 is SQVTM, CDR2 ANQGSEA. The CDR3 is 14 amino acids. V trimming: 0 bases; J trimming: 7 bases; junction bases outside the gene matches: 6. The CDR3 region has the DNA TGCAGCGTTGAAGATCGCGGGGGTAGGAACATTCAGTACTTC. Protein sequence: CSVEDRGGRNIQYF.

This clonotype has ten or more counts. The rearrangement links TRBV10-3 to TRBJ1-5; 7 nucleotides line up with TRBD1. This CDR3 contains 18 residues. Germline CDR1 and CDR2: ENHRY and SYGVKD. Trimming removed 2 bases from V and 4 bases from J; junction bases left unmatched: 14. The CDR3 bases are TGTGCCATCAGTGAGGGGAGACTAGGGACAGCGGCTAATCAGCCCCAGCATTTT. Translating gives CAISEGRLGTAANQPQHF.

In its sample, this clonotype was seen many times. J is TRBJ2-1 and V is TRBV20-1; TRBD1 matches at 8 bases. Germline CDR1 DFQATT, CDR2 SNEGSKA (reference sequence). Trimming took 0 bases from V and 6 from J; bases not matched to a gene: 7. This CDR3 contains 15 residues. CDR3 nucleotide sequence: TGCAGTGCTAGAGATCAAGACAGGGGTGGCAATGAGCAGTTCTTC. Its protein is CSARDQDRGGNEQFF.

The chain employs TRBV19 and TRBJ1-5, with D unresolved. Trimming cost V 5 bases and J 0 bases, with 5 bases left between them. CDR1 and CDR2 (germline): LNHDA, SQIVND (reference sequence). The CDR3 sequence is 13 residues long. CDR3 protein: CASSGSSNQPQHF. In DNA form, the CDR3 reads TGTGCCAGTAGTGGTAGTAGCAATCAGCCCCAGCATTTT.

This clonotype is labeled as medium-sized. The rearrangement links TRBV5-1 to TRBJ2-7, with TRBD1 as a possible D gene (5 bases). There are 13 residues in the CDR3. The V end was cut by 6 bases, the J end by 1 base, with 11 bases between. CDR1 is SGHRS and CDR2 is YFSETQ in the germline V gene. The CDR3 nucleotides read TGCGCCAGCACCCCGACAGAATCCTACGAGCAGTACTTC. The encoded protein is CASTPTESYEQYF.

Many counts were recorded for this clonotype. The rearrangement links TRBV20-1 to TRBJ1-5; the D is unclear. V lost 4 bases and J lost 0, with 16 bases in between. The CDR3 is made up of 16 amino acids. CDR1 is DFQATT and CDR2 is SNEGSKA in the germline V gene (reference sequence). The DNA for the CDR3 is TGCAGTGCTAAAACCGGCGGCTTATATAGCAATCAGCCCCAGCATTTT. Translation gives CSAKTGGLYSNQPQHF.

In this sample, this clonotype turned up many times. The chain joins TRBV4-1 to TRBJ1-1, with D tentatively TRBD1 (5 bases). Germline assignment: CDR1 MGHRA and CDR2 YSYEKL. This CDR3 is 16 amino acids long. The ends were cut back, 7 bases at V and 2 bases at J, with 20 bases in the middle. CDR3 sequence: CASIPSPGGFNTEAFF. The CDR3, as DNA: TGCGCCAGCATACCCTCCCCTGGGGGGTTTAACACTGAAGCTTTCTTT.

Only a few counts were recorded for this clonotype. V usage is TRBV6-1 and J usage is TRBJ2-1; no reliable D call. Trimming removed 8 bases from V and 0 bases from J, with 14 bases in between. CDR3 size: 15 residues. Germline V lookup: CDR1 MNHNS, CDR2 SASEGT. The CDR3 here is CASSKPTSSYNEQFF. CDR3 bases: TGTGCCAGCTCTAAGCCTACGAGCTCCTACAATGAGCAGTTCTTC.

This clonotype was seen repeatedly, ten times or more. V and J are TRBV6-5 and TRBJ2-7, with 9 bases fitting TRBD2. CDR3 length: 16 amino acids. Looked up from germline, CDR1 is MNHEY and CDR2 is SVGAGI. Germline trimming cut 6 bases from V and 4 bases from J; bases unmatched to any gene: 13. CDR3 coding DNA: TGTGCCAGCAGACTATCGGAGCGGGGGGAGGCTTACGAGCAGTACTTC. Translated, it gives CASRLSERGEAYEQYF.

This clonotype was picked up many times. The chain is built from TRBV20-1 and TRBJ2-7; TRBD1 is a possible D gene (5 bases). In germline, CDR1 is DFQATT, CDR2 SNEGSKA (reference sequence). Trimming took off 2 bases at V and 2 bases at J, with 13 bases between the two ends. There are 14 residues in the CDR3. The CDR3: CSARFAGQTYEQYF. CDR3 nucleotide sequence: TGCAGTGCTAGATTCGCAGGGCAAACCTACGAGCAGTACTTC.

This clonotype was observed at least ten times. V gene TRBV12-2 combines with J gene TRBJ1-3. TRBV12-2 is assigned pseudogene status. CDR3 length: 13 residues. CDR3 coding DNA: TGTGCAAGTCGCTGTGTACCTGGAAACACCATATATTTT. It is translated as CASRCVPGNTIYF.